What follows are 21 T cell receptor beta chains derived from one specimen sequenced in a study of blood T cell repertoires in COVID-19. The method was immunoSEQ multiplex PCR; TCRdb's version includes in-frame clones alone and lacks a portion of them. The sample records around 70,000 clones, under 85% being singletons. Specimen: peripheral blood. The receptors originated from a man aged 65-85 years with acute or convalescent COVID-19.

The gene calls are TRBV29-1 and TRBJ1-4; TRBD1 matches 7 bases. The CDR3 has 16 amino acids. Germline V lookup: CDR1 SQVTM, CDR2 ANQGSEA. The junction had 6 bases not matched to a gene; V was cut back by 2 bases and J by 0 bases. The CDR3 DNA follows: TGCAGCGTTGAAAAGGACAGGTCCACAACTAATGAAAAACTGTTTTTT. This codes for CSVEKDRSTTNEKLFF.

This chain uses TRBV18 with TRBJ2-7, with D hard to call. The CDR3 runs to 13 residues. Germline CDR1 KGHSH, CDR2 LQKENI. Between the trimmed V and J ends, which lost 3 bases and 0 bases, there was a span of 6 bases. As DNA, the CDR3 is TGTGCCAGCTCACCGGCAGTCTCCTACGAGCAGTACTTC. Its protein is CASSPAVSYEQYF.

The chain links TRBV6-5 to TRBJ1-3; 7 nucleotides agree with TRBD1. After removal of 6 bases from V and 1 base from J, the junction contained 3 bases not matched to a gene. Germline CDR1 MNHEY, CDR2 SVGAGI. This CDR3 has 14 amino acids. This chain's CDR3 is CASRTGLSGNTIYF. The CDR3 bases are TGTGCCAGCAGGACAGGGTTGTCTGGAAACACCATATATTTT.

The chain combines TRBV5-1 with TRBJ2-2; 12 nucleotides match TRBD2. Losses at the gene ends were 4 bases for V and 6 bases for J; bases not matched to a gene: 13. Germline CDR1 is SGHRS and CDR2 is YFSETQ. This CDR3 has 18 amino acids. The CDR3, as DNA: TGCGCCAGCAGCCTCTCACTAGCGGGAGGCGCCAACTCCGGGGAGCTGTTTTTT. It specifies CASSLSLAGGANSGELFF.

This clone is labeled as medium-sized (0.01 to 0.1%). V is TRBV27 and J is TRBJ2-1; 10 bases fit TRBD2. Per the germline V gene, CDR1 is MNHEY and CDR2 is SMNVEV (reference sequence). J lost 10 bases, V lost 7 bases, and 1 base had no gene match. The CDR3 sequence is 11 residues long. Here the CDR3 reads CASKLAGEQFF. CDR3 sequence (DNA): TGTGCCAGCAAACTAGCGGGAGAGCAGTTCTTC.

The chain has TRBV6-4 and TRBJ2-2, with D possibly matching TRBD2 (6 bases). Looked up from germline, CDR1 is MRHNA and CDR2 is SNTAGT. The V gene lost 4 bases and the J gene lost 4 bases, with 10 bases spanning the gap. This CDR3 comprises 14 residues. The CDR3 region has the DNA TGTGCCAGCAGTGGCCGACTAGGCACCGGGGAGCTGTTTTTT. This sequence encodes CASSGRLGTGELFF.

This clone was detected a few times. CDR3 region: CASSLTEGTEAFF. The CDR3 nucleotides are TGTGCCAGCAGCTTAACGGAGGGAACTGAAGCTTTCTTT. The chain is built from TRBV7-3 and TRBJ1-1; D call uncertain. The CDR3 runs 13 residues. Looked up from germline, CDR1 is SGHTA and CDR2 is FQGTGA. The V end was cut by 0 bases, the J end by 5 bases, with 7 bases between.

The chain is built from TRBV7-2 and TRBJ2-1; 8 bases fit TRBD2. The CDR3 totals 15 residues. Germline CDR1 is SGHTA and CDR2 is FQGNSA. J lost 3 bases, V lost 5 bases, and 6 bases had no gene match. The CDR3 reads CASSPSGSRYNEQFF. In DNA, the CDR3 is TGTGCCAGCAGCCCCAGCGGGAGTCGCTACAATGAGCAGTTCTTC. Combining the CDR3 with reference TRBV7-2 and TRBJ2-1 gives the whole variable domain GAGVSQSPSNKVTEKGKDVELRCDPISGHTALYWYRQSLGQGLEFLIYFQGNSAPDKSGLPSDRFSAERTGGSVSTLTIQRTQQEDSAVYLCASSPSGSRYNEQFFGPGTRLTVL.

The rearrangement links TRBV10-3 to TRBJ2-7; 12 nucleotides match TRBD1. The CDR3 loop spans 14 amino acids. With V trimmed by 4 bases and J by 5 bases, 3 bases remained unmatched. CDR1 and CDR2 from the germline V gene are ENHRY and SYGVKD. The CDR3 reads CAISAGTGGNEQYF. The CDR3 nucleotides read TGTGCCATCAGTGCTGGGACAGGGGGCAACGAGCAGTACTTC.

This clone has more than one count but fewer than ten. The J gene is TRBJ1-5, the V gene TRBV12-3 or TRBV12-4; D is unclear. V lost 5 bases, J lost 5 bases, and 10 bases lay in between. The CDR3 is 13 residues long. The CDR3: CASSLPPDQPQHF. CDR3 bases: TGTGCCAGCAGTCTACCTCCCGATCAGCCCCAGCATTTT.

The J gene is TRBJ2-7, the V gene TRBV5-4, with TRBD1 identical over 7 bases. CDR3 length: 12 amino acids. Germline V lookup: CDR1 SGHNT, CDR2 YYREEE (reference sequence). Unmatched junction bases numbered 4, after V lost 5 bases and J lost 5 bases. CDR3 loop: CASRRDRDEQYF. DNA for the CDR3: TGTGCCAGCAGGAGAGACAGGGACGAGCAGTACTTC. The whole variable domain, filled in from reference TRBV5-4 and TRBJ2-7, reads ETGVTQSPTHLIKTRGQQVTLRCSSQSGHNTVSWYQQALGQGPQFIFQYYREEENGRGNFPPRFSGLQFPNYSSELNVNALELDDSALYLCASRRDRDEQYFGPGTRLTVT.

V gene TRBV5-1 combines with J gene TRBJ2-3; 13 bases map to TRBD2. This CDR3 has 16 amino acids. Germline trimming cut 5 bases from V and 5 bases from J; bases unmatched to any gene: 8. CDR1 and CDR2 from the germline V gene are SGHRS and YFSETQ. The CDR3 nucleotides read TGCGCCAGCAGATCTGGGACTAGCGGGATATTAGATACGCAGTATTTT. It encodes CASRSGTSGILDTQYF.

This clone was found a few times. The V and J genes are TRBV20-1 and TRBJ2-5; tentative D call: TRBD2 (5 bases). The V and J ends lost 3 bases and 5 bases respectively, with 19 bases between them. Germline V gene sequence: CDR1 DFQATT, CDR2 SNEGSKA (reference sequence). The CDR3 has 15 residues. The CDR3 reads CSASPSPTGWETQYF. CDR3 coding DNA: TGCAGTGCTAGTCCCTCCCCGACGGGATGGGAGACCCAGTACTTC.

The genes are TRBV19 and TRBJ2-3; 9 bases are a match to TRBD2. The CDR3 has 14 amino acids. The J segment lost 5 bases and the V segment lost 9 bases, leaving 9 bases of the junction unmatched. CDR1 is LNHDA and CDR2 is SQIVND in the germline V gene (reference sequence). The CDR3 DNA reads as TGTGCCAGCTCGCCTCTAGCGGGATTAGATACGCAGTATTTT. The encoded protein is CASSPLAGLDTQYF. The full variable domain, in which reference TRBV19 and TRBJ2-3 provide the parts outside the CDR3, is DGGITQSPKYLFRKEGQNVTLSCEQNLNHDAMYWYRQDPGQGLRLIYYSQIVNDFQKGDIAEGYSVSREKKESFPLTVTSAQKNPTAFYLCASSPLAGLDTQYFGPGTRLTVL.

V is TRBV28 and J is TRBJ1-2, with 11 bases lining up with TRBD1. The CDR3 loop spans 14 amino acids. With V trimmed by 4 bases and J by 4 bases, 2 bases remained unmatched. The germline CDR1 and CDR2 sequences are MDHEN and SYDVKM. In nucleotides, the CDR3 is TGTGCCAGCAGTTCGGACAGGGGGCTCTATGGCTACACCTTC. Protein: CASSSDRGLYGYTF.

This chain connects TRBV28 to TRBJ2-6; no firm D call. Trimming cost V 5 bases and J 0 bases, with 11 bases left between them. The CDR3 extends over 16 amino acids. The V gene's germline CDR1 is MDHEN and CDR2 SYDVKM. The CDR3 region is CASSLTFRSGANVLTF. The CDR3 DNA follows: TGTGCCAGCAGTCTGACTTTTCGCTCTGGGGCCAACGTCCTGACTTTC.

The chain carries TRBV5-1 and TRBJ1-2; 7 bases agree with TRBD1. V shed 4 bases and J 6 bases; nucleotides not matched to a gene: 9. Germline CDR1 and CDR2: SGHRS and YFSETQ. This CDR3 contains 14 residues. The CDR3 DNA reads TGCGCCAGCAGCAACGCTGACAGGGTGGATGGCTACACCTTC. Translating it yields CASSNADRVDGYTF.

The gene calls are TRBV5-1 and TRBJ1-4, with 8 bases matching TRBD1. CDR3 length: 14 residues. Germline lookup yields CDR1 SGHRS and CDR2 YFSETQ. V gave up 5 bases and J gave up 6 bases; unmatched junction bases: 6. The chain's CDR3 is CASSFQGADEKLFF. CDR3 nucleotide sequence: TGCGCCAGCAGTTTCCAGGGGGCCGATGAAAAACTGTTTTTT.

The chain employs TRBV29-1 and TRBJ1-1; the D gene is possibly TRBD1 (6 bases). This CDR3 comprises 13 residues. Germline V gene sequence: CDR1 SQVTM, CDR2 ANQGSEA. V lost 5 bases and J 8 bases, leaving 18 bases between the germline ends. CDR3 protein: CSVYRTGLDEAFF. CDR3 nucleotide sequence: TGCAGCGTTTATCGCACAGGGTTAGACGAAGCTTTCTTT.

This chain joins TRBV5-1 and TRBJ1-3; TRBD1 agrees at 7 bases. Germline CDR1 reads SGHRS; CDR2 reads YFSETQ. CDR3 length: 14 residues. With V trimmed by 6 bases and J by 3 bases, 6 bases remained unmatched. CDR3 nucleotide sequence: TGCGCCAGCACCGACAGGGAGGTTGGAAACACCATATATTTT. Its protein is CASTDREVGNTIYF.

This chain links TRBV4-3 with TRBJ2-1; D might be TRBD2 (5 bases). Germline V gives CDR1 LGHNA, CDR2 YSLEER. The CDR3 covers 13 residues. Between the trimmed V and J ends, which lost 3 bases and 4 bases, there was a span of 7 bases. CDR3 bases: TGCGCCAGCAGCCATGGACTTTACAATGAGCAGTTCTTC. Translation gives CASSHGLYNEQFF.